The TCR beta chain described here comes from a study of T cell repertoires in cytomegalovirus infection. TCRdb fed the reads into MiXCR, producing one record per CDR3 protein. The table lists around 710,000 distinct CDR3 sequences, 25% to 35% of them singletons, with 13% in the top ten. The CDR3 runs 15 residues. The germline gives CDR1 SSHAT, CDR2 FNYEAQ (reference sequence). This clonotype was recorded at least ten times. Its antigen is unidentified. One end of the junction fails to match germline, which may point to a read error. Sample: cultured CD8+ T cells from PBMCs, taken from culture after CMV antigen stimulation. This clonotype was obtained from a human donor in good health (CMV status not recorded). Some clones in this sample may be carry-over from other donors' samples. The chain combines TRBV7-7 with TRBJ2-1; D possibly corresponds to TRBD1 (5 bases). The CDR3 DNA sequence: TGTGCTAGCAGCTTAGGTGCAGGGACCTACAATGAGCAGTTCTTC. It encodes CASSLGAGTYNEQFF.